The present TCR beta chain was sequenced within a study of STAT5B mutations in CD4+ large granular lymphocyte leukemia (dated by TCRdb to between 2020 and 2023). Some background on the complete study: Among the healthy controls, the CDR3 'QG' motif was associated with a particular HLA allele. The TCRbeta repertoires of CD4+ T-cell large granular lymphocyte leukemia patients were compared with the TCRbeta repertoires of healthy blood donors. Flow cytometry on FACSCanto II or FACSVerse showed that the purified fractions were more than 95% pure among lymphocytes. Results the study describes overall, beyond this receptor: CD4-sorted patient repertoires appeared more clonal than healthy CD4+ repertoires, and this difference persisted after removing the putative leukemic clones. Data were not HLA-matched; higher clonality in CD4+ versus CD8+ T-LGLL could reflect the relatively small sample size. Main leukemic clonotypes were private to each patient, although roughly 25% appeared at low frequency in other patients' non-leukemic repertoires. TRBV06-family usage was enriched among the top patient clones (8/27) compared with healthy controls (2/35).

The immunoSEQ assay at survey resolution was applied to genomic DNA for sequencing of TCRbeta rearrangements. As for the authors' bioinformatics: In the TCR sequencing data, the smallest productive clonotype frequency that could be detected was 2.59 x 10-5. Analyses included only productive TCRbeta rearrangements, meaning complete and in-frame sequences. Sample clonality was computed as Simpson clonality in the immunoSEQ Analyzer version 3.0. Based on frequency, clones were grouped as very rare, small, medium, large (1-20%) or hyperexpanded (>20%). Generation probabilities were estimated with OLGA 1.2.3, V-gene circos plots were generated with VDJtools, specificities were searched for in VDJdb, and CDR3 motifs were identified with GLIPH. The source is immuneACCESS, and TCRdb retained only in-frame sequences with V and J called. Part of the clones is not carried over; for the studies checked, unresolved V genes explain less than half of this, and the remainder is unexplained. The DNA gave D and trimming, while V, J and clone size come from that table. The sample includes approximately 27,000 clones, with 81% observed a single time. The ten largest clones take up 0.25% to 0.35% of the sample.

Buffy coats from 37 blood donors, supplied by the Finnish Red Cross blood service, were used as healthy controls. All TCR-sequenced material derived from peripheral blood: patient blood samples and healthy donor buffy coats. Ficoll-Hypaque gradient centrifugation was used to isolate peripheral blood mononuclear cells. Magnetic purification was used to isolate CD4+ cells from the buffy coats of the healthy controls. The Gentra Puregene Cell and Tissue kit was used for genomic DNA extraction, and quantification was performed on a Qubit 2.0 fluorometer. Notes on this clone: No antigen is known for it. No clone much larger than this one lies a single base away; base qualities are absent.

V was cut back by 5 bases and J by 7 bases, leaving a gap of 14 bases between them. The CDR3 numbers 14 residues from cysteine through phenylalanine. Only the CDR3 part of the read is kept: 42 bases, read in frame from the first base. The germline V gene specifies SGHVS as CDR1 and FQNEAQ as CDR2. The sequence derives from a human donor in good health. Material: CD4+ T cells from blood buffy coats. Recombination joined TRBV7-8 with TRBJ2-2; the D gene is perhaps TRBD2, on 6 matching bases. The CDR3 here reads CASSLGGRVGELFF. The DNA sequence is as follows: TGTGCCAGCAGCCTCGGAGGGCGGGTCGGGGAGCTGTTTTTT.